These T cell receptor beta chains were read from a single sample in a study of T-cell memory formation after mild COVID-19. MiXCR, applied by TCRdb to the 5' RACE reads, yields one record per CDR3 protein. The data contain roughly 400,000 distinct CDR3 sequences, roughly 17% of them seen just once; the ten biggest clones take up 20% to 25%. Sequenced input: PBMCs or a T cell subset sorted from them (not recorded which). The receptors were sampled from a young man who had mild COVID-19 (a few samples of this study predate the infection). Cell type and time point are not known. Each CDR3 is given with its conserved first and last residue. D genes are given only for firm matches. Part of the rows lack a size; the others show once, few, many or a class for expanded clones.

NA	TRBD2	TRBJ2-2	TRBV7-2	CASSHTSGGAGELFF	TGTGCCAGCAGCCATACTAGCGGGGGCGCCGGGGAGCTGTTTTTT
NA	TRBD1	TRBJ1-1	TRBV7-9	CASSLGDRGNTEAFF	TGTGCCAGCAGCTTGGGAGACAGGGGGAACACTGAAGCTTTCTTT
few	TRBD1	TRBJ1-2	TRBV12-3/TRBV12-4	CASGTGFSYTF	TGTGCCAGCGGGACAGGATTCAGCTACACCTTC
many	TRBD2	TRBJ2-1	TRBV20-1	CSARDSSGAYNEQFF	TGCAGTGCTAGAGATTCTAGCGGAGCATACAATGAGCAGTTCTTC
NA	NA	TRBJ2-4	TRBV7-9	CASSHQVDIQYF	TGTGCCAGCAGTCATCAGGTTGACATTCAGTACTTC
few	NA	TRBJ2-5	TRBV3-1	CASSLAATGEETQYF	TGTGCCAGCAGCCTCGCTGCAACCGGGGAGGAGACCCAGTACTTC
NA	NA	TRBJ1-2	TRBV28	CASSLYLGGYTF	TGTGCCAGCAGTTTATACCTCGGTGGCTACACCTTC
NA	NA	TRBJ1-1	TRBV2	CASSDKKNTEAFF	TGTGCCAGCAGTGATAAGAAGAACACTGAAGCTTTCTTT
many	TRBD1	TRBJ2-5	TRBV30	CAWSGTGKETQYF	TGTGCCTGGAGCGGGACAGGGAAAGAGACCCAGTACTTC
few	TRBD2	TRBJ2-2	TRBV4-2	CASSQDGGGDFGELFF	TGTGCCAGCAGCCAAGATGGCGGGGGTGACTTCGGGGAGCTGTTTTTT
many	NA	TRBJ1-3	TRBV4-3	CASSQDGQGNTIYF	TGCGCCAGCAGCCAAGATGGACAGGGAAACACCATATATTTT
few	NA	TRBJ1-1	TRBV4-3	CASSQGPDSLGTEAFF	TGCGCCAGCAGCCAAGGCCCCGACAGCCTGGGGACTGAAGCTTTCTTT
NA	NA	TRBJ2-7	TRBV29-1	CSVERRDEQYF	TGCAGCGTTGAAAGGAGGGACGAGCAGTACTTC